This T cell receptor (beta chain) was identified during a study of human T cells and chemical hapten exposure. V shed 5 bases and J shed 0 bases, with 7 bases lying between them. Germline values: CDR1 KGHDR, CDR2 SFDVKD. The CDR3 runs to 14 residues. Time point specified: pre-sensitization, week 0. This sample's treatment: therapeutic diphenylcyclopropenone sensitization with weekly scalp DPC. Each CDR3 protein gets one entry after TCRdb re-called the RACE reads with MiXCR. The sample has roughly 380,000 distinct CDR3 sequences, 4% to 6% seen once; the top ten hold just over 2.5%. The TCR originated in a woman in her 50s with alopecia areata. Some clones in this sample may be carry-over from other donors' samples. Sequenced here: whole blood, sampled in connection with sensitization to the hapten diphenylcyclopropenone (DPC). V and J are TRBV24-1 and TRBJ2-1; unclear D gene. The CDR3 nucleotides read TGTGCCACCAGTGGGTTCAGCTCCTACAATGAGCAGTTCTTC. Its protein is CATSGFSSYNEQFF.